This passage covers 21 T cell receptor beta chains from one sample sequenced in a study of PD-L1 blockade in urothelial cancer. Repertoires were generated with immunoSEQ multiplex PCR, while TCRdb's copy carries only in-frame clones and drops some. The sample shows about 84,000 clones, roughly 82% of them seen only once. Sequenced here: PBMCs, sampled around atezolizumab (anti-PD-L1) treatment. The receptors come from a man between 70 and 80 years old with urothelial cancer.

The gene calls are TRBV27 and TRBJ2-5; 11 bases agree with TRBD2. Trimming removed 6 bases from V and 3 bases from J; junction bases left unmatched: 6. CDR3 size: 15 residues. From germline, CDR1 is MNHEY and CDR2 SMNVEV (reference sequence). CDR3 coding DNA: TGTGCCAGCAGACTAGCGGGAGCGGGCGAAGAGACCCAGTACTTC. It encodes CASRLAGAGEETQYF.

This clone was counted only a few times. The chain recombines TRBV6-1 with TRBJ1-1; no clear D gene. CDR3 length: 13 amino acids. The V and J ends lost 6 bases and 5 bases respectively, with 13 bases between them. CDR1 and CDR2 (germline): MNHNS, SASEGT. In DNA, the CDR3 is TGTGCCAGCAGCCCGGTGAGAGGGACTGAAGCTTTCTTT. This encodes CASSPVRGTEAFF.

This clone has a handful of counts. CDR3 loop: CASSLAGQDEQFF. The CDR3 DNA reads TGTGCCAGCAGCTTGGCGGGACAGGACGAGCAGTTCTTC. V is TRBV5-5 and J is TRBJ2-1; 8 nucleotides match TRBD1. Germline trimming cut 0 bases from V and 10 bases from J; bases unmatched to any gene: 3. The CDR3 sequence is 13 residues long. Germline V gives CDR1 SGHKS, CDR2 YYEKEE (reference sequence).

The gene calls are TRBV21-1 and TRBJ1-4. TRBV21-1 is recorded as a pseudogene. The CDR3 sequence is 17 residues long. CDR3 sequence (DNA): TGTGCCAGCAGCAAAGCGCTTTTCGACCCAGGAGGAGAAAAACTGTTTTTT. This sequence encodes CASSKALFDPGGEKLFF.

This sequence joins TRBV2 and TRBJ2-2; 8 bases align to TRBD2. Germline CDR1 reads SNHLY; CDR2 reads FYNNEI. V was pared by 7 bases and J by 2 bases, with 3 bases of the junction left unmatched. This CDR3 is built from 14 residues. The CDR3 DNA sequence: TGTGCCAGCATAACTAGCGGAAACACCGGGGAGCTGTTTTTT. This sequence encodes CASITSGNTGELFF.

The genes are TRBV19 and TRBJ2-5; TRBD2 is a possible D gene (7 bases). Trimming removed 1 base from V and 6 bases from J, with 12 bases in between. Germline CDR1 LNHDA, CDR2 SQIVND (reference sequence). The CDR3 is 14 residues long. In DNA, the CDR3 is TGTGCCAGTAGTATAGGGGGAGGGGGTAAGACCCAGTACTTC. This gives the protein CASSIGGGGKTQYF. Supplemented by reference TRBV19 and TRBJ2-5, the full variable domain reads DGGITQSPKYLFRKEGQNVTLSCEQNLNHDAMYWYRQDPGQGLRLIYYSQIVNDFQKGDIAEGYSVSREKKESFPLTVTSAQKNPTAFYLCASSIGGGGKTQYFGPGTRLLVL.

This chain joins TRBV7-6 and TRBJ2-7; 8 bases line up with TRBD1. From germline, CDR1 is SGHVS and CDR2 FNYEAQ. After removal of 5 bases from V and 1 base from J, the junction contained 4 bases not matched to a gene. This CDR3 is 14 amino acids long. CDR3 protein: CASSRDRRSYEQYF. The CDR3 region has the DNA TGTGCCAGCAGCCGGGACAGGAGGTCCTACGAGCAGTACTTC. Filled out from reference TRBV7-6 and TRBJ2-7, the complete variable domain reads GAGVSQSPRYKVTKRGQDVALRCDPISGHVSLYWYRQALGQGPEFLTYFNYEAQQDKSGLPNDRFSAERPEGSISTLTIQRTEQRDSAMYRCASSRDRRSYEQYFGPGTRLTVT.

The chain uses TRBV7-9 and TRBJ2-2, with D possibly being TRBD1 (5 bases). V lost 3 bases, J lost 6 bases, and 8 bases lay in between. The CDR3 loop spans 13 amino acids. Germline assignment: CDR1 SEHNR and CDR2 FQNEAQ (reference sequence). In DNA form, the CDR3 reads TGTGCCAGCAGCTTTCAGGGCCCCGGGGAGCTGTTTTTT. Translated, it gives CASSFQGPGELFF.

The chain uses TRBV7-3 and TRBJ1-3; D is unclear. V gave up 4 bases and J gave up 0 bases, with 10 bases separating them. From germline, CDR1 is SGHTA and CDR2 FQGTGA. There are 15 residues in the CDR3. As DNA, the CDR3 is TGTGCCAGCAGCTCCAACAGCATCTCTGGAAACACCATATATTTT. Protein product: CASSSNSISGNTIYF.

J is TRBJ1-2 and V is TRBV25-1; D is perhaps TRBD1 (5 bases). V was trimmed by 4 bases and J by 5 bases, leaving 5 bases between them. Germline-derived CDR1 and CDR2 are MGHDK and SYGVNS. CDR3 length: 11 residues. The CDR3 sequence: CASSAGYGYTF. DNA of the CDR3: TGTGCCAGCAGTGCAGGGTATGGCTACACCTTC.

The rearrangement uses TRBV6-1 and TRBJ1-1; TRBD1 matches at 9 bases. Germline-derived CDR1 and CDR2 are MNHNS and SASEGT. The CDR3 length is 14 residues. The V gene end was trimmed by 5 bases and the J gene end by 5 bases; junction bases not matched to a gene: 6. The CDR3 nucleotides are TGTGCCAGCAGTTCGGACAGGGGAAGGACTGAAGCTTTCTTT. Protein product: CASSSDRGRTEAFF.

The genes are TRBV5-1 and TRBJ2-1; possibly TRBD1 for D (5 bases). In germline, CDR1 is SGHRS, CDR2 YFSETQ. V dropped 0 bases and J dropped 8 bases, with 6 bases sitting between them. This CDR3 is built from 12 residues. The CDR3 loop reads CASSLETDEQFF. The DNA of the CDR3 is TGCGCCAGCAGCTTGGAGACAGATGAGCAGTTCTTC.

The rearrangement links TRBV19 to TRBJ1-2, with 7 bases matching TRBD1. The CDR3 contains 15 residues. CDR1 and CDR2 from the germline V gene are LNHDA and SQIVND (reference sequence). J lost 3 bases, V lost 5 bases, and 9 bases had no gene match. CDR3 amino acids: CASSQRQGVDYGYTF. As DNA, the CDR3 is TGTGCCAGTAGTCAGAGGCAGGGGGTCGACTATGGCTACACCTTC. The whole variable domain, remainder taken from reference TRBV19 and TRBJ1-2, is DGGITQSPKYLFRKEGQNVTLSCEQNLNHDAMYWYRQDPGQGLRLIYYSQIVNDFQKGDIAEGYSVSREKKESFPLTVTSAQKNPTAFYLCASSQRQGVDYGYTFGSGTRLTVV.

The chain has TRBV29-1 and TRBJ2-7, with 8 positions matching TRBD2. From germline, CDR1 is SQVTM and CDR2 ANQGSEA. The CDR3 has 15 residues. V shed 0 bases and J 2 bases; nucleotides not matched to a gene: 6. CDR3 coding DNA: TGCAGCGTTGAAGATGGTAGCGGGGCAACCTACGAGCAGTACTTC. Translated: CSVEDGSGATYEQYF.

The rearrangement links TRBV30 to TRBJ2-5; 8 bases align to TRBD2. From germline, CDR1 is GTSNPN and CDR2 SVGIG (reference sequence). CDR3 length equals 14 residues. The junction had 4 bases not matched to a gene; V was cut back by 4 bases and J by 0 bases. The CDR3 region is CAWTLLADQETQYF. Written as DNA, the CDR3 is TGTGCCTGGACCTTACTAGCGGACCAAGAGACCCAGTACTTC.

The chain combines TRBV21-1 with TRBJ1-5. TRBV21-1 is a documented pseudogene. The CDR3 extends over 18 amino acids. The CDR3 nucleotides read TGTGCCAGCAGCGAAGCTCGCCGATGGCGCGGGGGCAATCAGCCCCAGCATTTT. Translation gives CASSEARRWRGGNQPQHF.

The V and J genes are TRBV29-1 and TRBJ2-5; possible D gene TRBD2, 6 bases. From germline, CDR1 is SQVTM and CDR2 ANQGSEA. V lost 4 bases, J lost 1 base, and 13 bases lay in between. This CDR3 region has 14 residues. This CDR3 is CSVATGGVQETQYF. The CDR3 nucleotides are TGCAGCGTTGCGACTGGCGGGGTCCAAGAGACCCAGTACTTC.

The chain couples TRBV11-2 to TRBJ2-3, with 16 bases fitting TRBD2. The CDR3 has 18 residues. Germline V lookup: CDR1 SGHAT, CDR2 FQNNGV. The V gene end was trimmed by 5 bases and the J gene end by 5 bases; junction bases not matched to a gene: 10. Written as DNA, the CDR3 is TGTGCCAGCAGCCGGGGACTAGCGGGGGGGCAGGGTAGAGATACGCAGTATTTT. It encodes CASSRGLAGGQGRDTQYF.

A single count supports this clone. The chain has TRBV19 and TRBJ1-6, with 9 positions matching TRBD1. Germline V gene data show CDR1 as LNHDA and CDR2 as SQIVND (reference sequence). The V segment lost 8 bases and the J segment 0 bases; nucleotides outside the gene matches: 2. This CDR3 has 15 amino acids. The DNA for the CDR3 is TGTGCCAGTCTACAGGGGGCCTCCTATAATTCACCCCTCCACTTT. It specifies CASLQGASYNSPLHF.

Here the CDR3 reads CASTDRGTGLSEQYF. DNA of the CDR3: TGTGCCAGCACGGACAGGGGGACAGGGTTAAGCGAGCAGTACTTC. The chain links TRBV6-5 to TRBJ2-7; 10 nucleotides line up with TRBD1. CDR1 and CDR2 from the germline V gene are MNHEY and SVGAGI. The CDR3 sequence is 15 residues long. V lost 7 bases to trimming and J lost 6 bases; unmatched junction nucleotides: 12.

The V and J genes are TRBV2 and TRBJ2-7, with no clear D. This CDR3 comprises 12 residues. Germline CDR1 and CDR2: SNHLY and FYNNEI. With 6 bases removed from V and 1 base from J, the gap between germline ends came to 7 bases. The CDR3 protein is CASSTQSYEQYF. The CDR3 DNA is TGTGCCAGCAGCACCCAGTCCTACGAGCAGTACTTC. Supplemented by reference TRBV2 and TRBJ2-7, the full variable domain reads EPEVTQTPSHQVTQMGQEVILRCVPISNHLYFYWYRQILGQKVEFLVSFYNNEISEKSEIFDDQFSVERPDGSNFTLKIRSTKLEDSAMYFCASSTQSYEQYFGPGTRLTVT.